One and the same sample provided the 29 T cell receptor beta chains below, sequenced in a study of cytomegalovirus exposure and HLA in healthy donors. Use of 60 Vbeta and 13 Jbeta primers characterized the PCR. Using immunoSEQ multiplex PCR, the repertoire was profiled, and TCRdb retains in-frame clones only, with some absent. The data show a few hundred thousand clones, about 90% seen once. The material sequenced was PBMCs. The receptors come from a girl aged 2 to 10 in good health and CMV-seronegative.

V and J are TRBV2 and TRBJ1-5, with unresolved D. Germline V gene data show CDR1 as SNHLY and CDR2 as FYNNEI. The V end was cut by 1 base, the J end by 6 bases, with 7 bases between. The CDR3 extends over 13 amino acids. The CDR3 here is CASSEGEGQPQHF. The CDR3 DNA reads TGTGCCAGCAGTGAAGGGGAGGGTCAGCCCCAGCATTTT.

The chain joins TRBV19 to TRBJ2-2; no firm D call. Per the germline V gene, CDR1 is LNHDA and CDR2 is SQIVND (reference sequence). This CDR3 has 14 amino acids. V dropped 3 bases and J dropped 3 bases, with 8 bases sitting between them. The CDR3 coding sequence is TGTGCCAGTAGTATCGGTACCTACACCGGGGAGCTGTTTTTT. It encodes CASSIGTYTGELFF. The whole variable domain, remainder taken from reference TRBV19 and TRBJ2-2, is DGGITQSPKYLFRKEGQNVTLSCEQNLNHDAMYWYRQDPGQGLRLIYYSQIVNDFQKGDIAEGYSVSREKKESFPLTVTSAQKNPTAFYLCASSIGTYTGELFFGEGSRLTVL.

This chain links TRBV18 with TRBJ1-4; the match to TRBD1 covers 8 bases. Germline CDR1 KGHSH, CDR2 LQKENI. With 2 bases clipped from V and 0 bases from J, the junction kept 2 bases outside the gene matches. The CDR3 has 16 amino acids. CDR3 sequence: CASSPLQGATNEKLFF. The CDR3 DNA follows: TGTGCCAGCTCACCATTACAGGGGGCAACTAATGAAAAACTGTTTTTT.

The V gene is TRBV25-1, the J gene TRBJ2-7; maybe TRBD1 (6 bases). Trimming shortened V by 6 bases and J by 3 bases, and 12 bases separated the two germline ends. CDR1 and CDR2 from the germline V gene are MGHDK and SYGVNS. This CDR3 region has 13 residues. The CDR3 region is CASRGDTNYEQYF. In DNA form, the CDR3 reads TGTGCCAGCAGAGGGGACACTAACTACGAGCAGTACTTC.

The CDR3 DNA sequence: TGTGCCAGCAGCCCACCAATTCTAGCGGGGCCAACAGATACGCAGTATTTT. This translates into CASSPPILAGPTDTQYF. The rearrangement links TRBV13 to TRBJ2-3, with TRBD2 matching over 9 bases. Germline assignment: CDR1 PRHDT and CDR2 FYEKMQ (reference sequence). Trimming took 5 bases from V and 3 from J; bases not matched to a gene: 12. The CDR3 runs 17 residues.

The chain uses TRBV4-2 and TRBJ2-5; 9 bases agree with TRBD2. Germline V lookup: CDR1 LGHNA, CDR2 YNFKEQ. The CDR3 loop spans 16 amino acids. J gave up 2 bases and V 1 base, and 5 bases lay outside the gene matches. The CDR3 nucleotides are TGTGCCAGCAGCCAAGTTCCCAGCGGGGGGCAAGAGACCCAGTACTTC. Amino acid sequence: CASSQVPSGGQETQYF.

The V gene is TRBV5-1, the J gene TRBJ2-7, with 9 bases lining up with TRBD1. CDR1 and CDR2 from the germline V gene are SGHRS and YFSETQ. The CDR3 totals 14 residues. The V gene end was trimmed by 4 bases and the J gene end by 2 bases; junction bases not matched to a gene: 4. The CDR3 DNA reads as TGCGCCAGCAGCGGGAGGACAGGGGCCTACGAGCAGTACTTC. Translated, it gives CASSGRTGAYEQYF.

DNA of the CDR3: TGTGCCAGCAGCCAAGACCTTGGACTAGCGGGAGTTGAGCAGTTCTTC. Encoded protein: CASSQDLGLAGVEQFF. The V and J genes are TRBV4-2 and TRBJ2-1; the match to TRBD2 covers 13 bases. CDR1 is LGHNA and CDR2 is YNFKEQ in the germline V gene. The CDR3 length is 16 residues. With 0 bases clipped from V and 9 bases from J, the junction kept 5 bases outside the gene matches.

The chain carries TRBV7-2 and TRBJ2-7, with 7 bases that match TRBD1. The junction had 14 bases not matched to a gene; V was cut back by 4 bases and J by 2 bases. Looked up from germline, CDR1 is SGHTA and CDR2 is FQGNSA. The CDR3 has 17 amino acids. The CDR3 DNA is TGTGCCAGCAGCTCGAGGACAGGAACCACCTTTACCTACGAGCAGTACTTC. Its protein product is CASSSRTGTTFTYEQYF. The whole variable domain, remainder taken from reference TRBV7-2 and TRBJ2-7, is GAGVSQSPSNKVTEKGKDVELRCDPISGHTALYWYRQSLGQGLEFLIYFQGNSAPDKSGLPSDRFSAERTGGSVSTLTIQRTQQEDSAVYLCASSSRTGTTFTYEQYFGPGTRLTVT.

This clone was recorded only once. The chain is built from TRBV30 and TRBJ2-3; TRBD2 matches 7 bases. CDR1 and CDR2 (germline): GTSNPN, SVGIG (reference sequence). Trimming cost V 1 base and J 0 bases; bases outside gene matches: 4. The CDR3 covers 15 residues. The CDR3 DNA is TGTGCCTGGAGTGCGGGGGGACCCAGCACAGATACGCAGTATTTT. It is translated as CAWSAGGPSTDTQYF.

V is TRBV5-1 and J is TRBJ2-7, with D possibly TRBD1 on 6 matching bases. From germline, CDR1 is SGHRS and CDR2 YFSETQ. CDR3 length equals 17 residues. V dropped 0 bases and J dropped 0 bases, with 16 bases sitting between them. CDR3 sequence (DNA): TGCGCCAGCAGCTTGGCTACTCAGGGGCCAAGCTCCTACGAGCAGTACTTC. It codes for CASSLATQGPSSYEQYF.

The J gene is TRBJ2-5, the V gene TRBV4-1; D is perhaps TRBD1 (6 bases). CDR1 is MGHRA and CDR2 is YSYEKL in the germline V gene. Trimming cost V 3 bases and J 3 bases, with 11 bases left between them. CDR3 length: 14 residues. As DNA, the CDR3 is TGCGCCAGCAGCCAGATAGGGGGAGAAGAGACCCAGTACTTC. Its protein is CASSQIGGEETQYF.

V usage is TRBV5-1 and J usage is TRBJ2-7; the D gene is possibly TRBD1 (6 bases). In germline, CDR1 is SGHRS, CDR2 YFSETQ. The CDR3 runs to 14 residues. The V and J ends lost 0 bases and 3 bases respectively, with 10 bases between them. CDR3 loop: CASSLGTGNYEQYF. The DNA of the CDR3 is TGCGCCAGCAGCTTGGGTACAGGGAACTACGAGCAGTACTTC.

The chain joins TRBV5-1 to TRBJ2-1, with TRBD1 as a possible D gene (6 bases). This CDR3 contains 16 residues. CDR1 and CDR2 from the germline V gene are SGHRS and YFSETQ. Trimming stripped 4 bases from V and 0 bases from J, with 14 bases between. This chain's CDR3 is CASSGLTGGSYNEQFF. As DNA, the CDR3 is TGCGCCAGCAGCGGGCTGACAGGAGGCTCCTACAATGAGCAGTTCTTC.

J is TRBJ1-5 and V is TRBV15; 9 bases map to TRBD1. V lost 4 bases and J lost 2; bases outside the gene matches: 6. Germline values: CDR1 LNHNV, CDR2 YYDKDF (reference sequence). The CDR3 runs to 16 residues. The CDR3 DNA follows: TGTGCCACCAGCAAAACAGGGGGCTATCGCAATCAGCCCCAGCATTTT. Translation: CATSKTGGYRNQPQHF.

The chain carries TRBV7-9 and TRBJ2-3, with D uncertain. V was cut by 8 bases and J by 3 bases, with 3 bases left in between. The CDR3 loop spans 10 amino acids. The germline V gene encodes CDR1 SEHNR and CDR2 FQNEAQ (reference sequence). CDR3 sequence (DNA): TGTGCCAGCCATACAGATACGCAGTATTTT. It is translated as CASHTDTQYF.

The chain links TRBV6-4 to TRBJ2-7; D gene ambiguous. V dropped 0 bases and J dropped 2 bases, with 11 bases sitting between them. The CDR3 totals 15 residues. CDR1 MRHNA and CDR2 SNTAGT come from the germline V gene. Here the CDR3 DNA reads TGTGCCAGCAGTGACTCGCCTAGTGGCCCCTACGAGCAGTACTTC. It is translated as CASSDSPSGPYEQYF.

This chain joins TRBV5-4 and TRBJ2-7; 12 bases line up with TRBD2. The CDR3 consists of 18 residues. CDR1 and CDR2 (germline): SGHNT, YYREEE (reference sequence). With 4 bases clipped from V and 2 bases from J, the junction kept 13 bases outside the gene matches. CDR3 nucleotides: TGTGCCAGCAGCCTACATGGGGTACTAGCGGGAGGTCCCTACGAGCAGTACTTC. Amino acids: CASSLHGVLAGGPYEQYF.

This rearrangement joins TRBV4-1 to TRBJ2-7, with TRBD2 matching 12 bases. V shed 1 base, J shed 0 bases, and the junction held 10 bases outside the gene matches. The CDR3 is 19 amino acids. Germline CDR1 is MGHRA and CDR2 is YSYEKL. The CDR3 DNA sequence: TGCGCCAGCAGCCAAGCCCCACTAGCGGGGGGCTACCCCTCCTACGAGCAGTACTTC. Translated: CASSQAPLAGGYPSYEQYF.

This chain connects TRBV6-1 to TRBJ2-1, with D unresolved. Germline CDR1 reads MNHNS; CDR2 reads SASEGT. Trimming removed 7 bases from V and 4 bases from J, with 8 bases in between. The CDR3 has 12 residues. CDR3 amino acids: CASMWAYNEQFF. Written as DNA, the CDR3 is TGTGCCAGCATGTGGGCATACAATGAGCAGTTCTTC.

The chain uses TRBV7-8 and TRBJ1-1; D remains unclear. The germline V gene encodes CDR1 SGHVS and CDR2 FQNEAQ. The CDR3 loop spans 15 amino acids. V lost 1 base, J lost 5 bases, and 14 bases lay in between. Written as DNA, the CDR3 is TGTGCCAGCAGCTTAGGTTCAGGCGGGAGAACTGAAGCTTTCTTT. Residues: CASSLGSGGRTEAFF.

V usage is TRBV10-2 and J usage is TRBJ2-3; TRBD2 matches at 8 bases. The CDR3 spans 17 residues. CDR1 is WSHSY, CDR2 SAAADI, per germline. The trim removed 0 bases at V and 6 bases at J, leaving 11 bases unmatched. This CDR3 is CASSESEWRGAVDTQYF. The DNA for the CDR3 is TGCGCCAGCAGTGAGTCGGAATGGCGGGGGGCCGTTGATACGCAGTATTTT.

The chain links TRBV2 to TRBJ2-7, with TRBD2 as a possible D gene (5 bases). The CDR3 is 14 residues long. The germline V gene has CDR1 SNHLY and CDR2 FYNNEI. The V end lost 3 bases, the J end lost 0 bases, and 9 bases lay between the germline ends. The CDR3 protein is CASSERASSYEQYF. The CDR3 DNA sequence: TGTGCCAGCAGTGAGAGGGCGTCCTCCTACGAGCAGTACTTC.

V usage is TRBV18 and J usage is TRBJ1-2; D not certain. Trimming stripped 3 bases from V and 0 bases from J, with 11 bases between. The CDR3 spans 15 residues. Germline V gene data show CDR1 as KGHSH and CDR2 as LQKENI. The DNA of the CDR3 is TGTGCCAGCTCACCTTTCGCAGAGGCTAACTATGGCTACACCTTC. This encodes CASSPFAEANYGYTF.

The chain joins TRBV11-2 to TRBJ2-7; 7 positions agree with TRBD1. CDR3 length: 14 amino acids. V trimming: 2 bases; J trimming: 3 bases; junction bases outside the gene matches: 4. Germline loops: CDR1 SGHAT, CDR2 FQNNGV. CDR3: CASSLYRGVYEQYF. The CDR3, as DNA: TGTGCCAGCAGCTTATACAGGGGCGTCTACGAGCAGTACTTC.

The chain combines TRBV6-6 with TRBJ2-7, with 10 nucleotides matching TRBD1. CDR1 and CDR2 from the germline V gene are MNHNY and SVGAGI (reference sequence). The CDR3 runs 15 residues. With 2 bases clipped from V and 9 bases from J, the junction kept 10 bases outside the gene matches. CDR3 coding DNA: TGTGCCAGCAGTTACGCCCGGGACAGGGGCACGATGCAGTACTTC. It translates to CASSYARDRGTMQYF.

The rearrangement uses TRBV18 and TRBJ2-1; TRBD2 might be the D (6 bases). Trimming cost V 3 bases and J 5 bases, with 14 bases left between them. The CDR3 totals 15 residues. Germline CDR1 is KGHSH and CDR2 is LQKENI. The CDR3 DNA reads TGTGCCAGCTCACCTCGGCTAGCGTCTAACAATGAGCAGTTCTTC. Its protein product is CASSPRLASNNEQFF. The full variable domain, rest sourced from reference TRBV18 and TRBJ2-1, is NAGVMQNPRHLVRRRGQEARLRCSPMKGHSHVYWYRQLPEEGLKFMVYLQKENIIDESGMPKERFSAEFPKEGPSILRIQQVVRGDSAAYFCASSPRLASNNEQFFGPGTRLTVL.

The V call is TRBV27, the J call TRBJ2-2; TRBD1 is a possible D gene (6 bases). Germline lookup yields CDR1 MNHEY and CDR2 SMNVEV (reference sequence). The CDR3 is 14 residues long. Trimming shortened V by 2 bases and J by 4 bases, and 8 bases separated the two germline ends. The CDR3 here is CASSLGGVTGELFF. The CDR3 nucleotides read TGTGCCAGCAGTTTAGGGGGCGTCACCGGGGAGCTGTTTTTT.

The chain links TRBV28 to TRBJ2-5; D possibly corresponds to TRBD2 (5 bases). CDR1 is MDHEN and CDR2 is SYDVKM in the germline V gene. The CDR3 length is 14 residues. Trimming removed 5 bases at V and 5 bases at J, with 15 bases between. In DNA, the CDR3 is TGTGCCAGCAGTCCCAACGGGGTAAGGGAGACCCAGTACTTC. This encodes CASSPNGVRETQYF.